The present TCR beta chain was sequenced within a study of T cells in women clearing cervical HPV infection. Study background: For cases, blood was sampled a median approximately 150 days after lesion detection, interquartile range roughly 90 to 230 days.

Method: immunoSEQ multiplex PCR; TCRdb's copy keeps in-frame clones and lacks some. The table for this sample gives about 22,000 clones. Sequencing was performed on blood buffy coat. The clonotype was recovered from a woman aged 18-70 years with a cervical HPV16 infection that either progressed to CIN3+ or cleared (not recorded which).

The CDR3 bases that were read are TGCAGTACCTCCTCAGGGGCCGCCCTTCACGAG. This codes for CSTSSGAALHE. In full, the CDR3 reads CSTSSGAALHEQYF. V is TRBV20-1 and J is TRBJ2-7, with D maybe TRBD1 (6 bases). The read terminates 3 residues before the CDR3 end, so the remaining end is supplied by the germline J gene. CDR1 is DFQATT, CDR2 SNEGSKA, per germline (reference sequence). Trimming shortened V by 8 bases and J by 5 bases, and 22 bases separated the two germline ends. The CDR3 is 14 residues long.